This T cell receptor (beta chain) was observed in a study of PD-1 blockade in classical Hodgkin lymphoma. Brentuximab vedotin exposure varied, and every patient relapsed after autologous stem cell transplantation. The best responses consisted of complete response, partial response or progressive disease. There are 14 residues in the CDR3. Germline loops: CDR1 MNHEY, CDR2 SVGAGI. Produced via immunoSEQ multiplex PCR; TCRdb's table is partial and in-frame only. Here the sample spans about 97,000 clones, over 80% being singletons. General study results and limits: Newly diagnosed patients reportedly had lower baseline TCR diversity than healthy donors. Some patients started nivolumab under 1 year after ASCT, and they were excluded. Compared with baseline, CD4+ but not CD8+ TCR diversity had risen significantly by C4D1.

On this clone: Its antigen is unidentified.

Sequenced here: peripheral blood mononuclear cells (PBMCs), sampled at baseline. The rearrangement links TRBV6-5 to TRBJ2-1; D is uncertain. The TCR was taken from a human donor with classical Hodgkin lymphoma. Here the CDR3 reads CGFRARSSYNEQFF. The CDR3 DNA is TGTGGTTTTCGGGCGCGTAGCTCCTACAATGAGCAGTTCTTC.